This TCR beta chain stems from a study of tumor and adjacent non-tumor tissue in lung cancer. As for this clonotype: This CDR3 fails to terminate in the conserved phenylalanine or tryptophan, so it likely reflects a read error.

TCRbeta libraries were built with three rounds of nested PCR, modified from ARM-PCR. MiXCR, run by TCRdb on the multiplex PCR reads, gives a single entry per CDR3 protein. The table records just over 200,000 distinct CDR3 sequences, about two thirds of them present only once. The CDR3 length is 15 residues. V trimming: 5 bases; J trimming: 3 bases; junction bases outside the gene matches: 9. From germline, CDR1 is DFQATT and CDR2 SNEGSKA (reference sequence). The template was RNA from unsorted bulk tissue. Sequencing input: lung tumor tissue. This receptor was obtained from a man in his fifties or sixties with non-small cell lung cancer. This chain joins TRBV20-1 and TRBJ2-7; 11 bases map to TRBD2. The CDR3 sequence: CSAFLAGGGFYEQYS. The CDR3 nucleotides read TGCAGTGCTTTTCTAGCGGGGGGCGGGTTCTACGAGCAGTACTCA.